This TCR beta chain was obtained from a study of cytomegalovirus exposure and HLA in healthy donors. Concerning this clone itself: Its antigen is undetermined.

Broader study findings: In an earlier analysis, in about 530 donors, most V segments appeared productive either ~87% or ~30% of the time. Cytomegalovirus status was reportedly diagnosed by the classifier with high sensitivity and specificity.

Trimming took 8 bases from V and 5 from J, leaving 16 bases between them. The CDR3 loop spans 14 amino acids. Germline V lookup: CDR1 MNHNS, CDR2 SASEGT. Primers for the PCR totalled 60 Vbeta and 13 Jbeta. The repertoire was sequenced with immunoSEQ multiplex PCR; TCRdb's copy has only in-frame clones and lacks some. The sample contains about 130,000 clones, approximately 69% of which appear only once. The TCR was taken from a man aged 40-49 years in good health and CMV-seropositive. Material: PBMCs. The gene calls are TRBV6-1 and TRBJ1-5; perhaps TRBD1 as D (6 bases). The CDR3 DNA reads TGTGCCAGCGAAGCCTCGGGGGGCTATCAGCCCCAGCATTTT. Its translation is CASEASGGYQPQHF.